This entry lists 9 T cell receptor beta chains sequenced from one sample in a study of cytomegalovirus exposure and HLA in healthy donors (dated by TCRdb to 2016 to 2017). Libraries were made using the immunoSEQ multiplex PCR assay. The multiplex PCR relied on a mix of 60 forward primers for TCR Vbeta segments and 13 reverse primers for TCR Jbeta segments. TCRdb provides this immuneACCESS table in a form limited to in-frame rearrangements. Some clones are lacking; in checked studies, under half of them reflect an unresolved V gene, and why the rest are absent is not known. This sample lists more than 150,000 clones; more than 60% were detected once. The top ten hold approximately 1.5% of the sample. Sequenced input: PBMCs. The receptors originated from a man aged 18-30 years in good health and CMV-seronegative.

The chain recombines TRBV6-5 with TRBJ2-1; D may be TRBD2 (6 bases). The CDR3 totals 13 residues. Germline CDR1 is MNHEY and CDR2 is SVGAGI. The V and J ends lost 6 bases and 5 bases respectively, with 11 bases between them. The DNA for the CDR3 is TGTGCCAGCAGGGACTACCAAAACAATGAGCAGTTCTTC. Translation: CASRDYQNNEQFF.

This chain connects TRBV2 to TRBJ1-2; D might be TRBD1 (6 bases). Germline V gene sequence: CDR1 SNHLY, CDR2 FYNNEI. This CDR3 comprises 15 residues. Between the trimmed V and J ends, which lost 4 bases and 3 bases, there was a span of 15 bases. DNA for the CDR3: TGTGCCAGCAGTGTACTCCGGGACACTTACTATGGCTACACCTTC. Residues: CASSVLRDTYYGYTF.

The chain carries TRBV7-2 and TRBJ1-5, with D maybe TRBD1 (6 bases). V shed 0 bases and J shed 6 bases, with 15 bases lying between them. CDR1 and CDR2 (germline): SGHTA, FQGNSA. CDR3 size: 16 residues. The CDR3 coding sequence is TGTGCCAGCAGCTTAGCGCGAGGGGGTTCGGTTCAGCCCCAGCATTTT. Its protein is CASSLARGGSVQPQHF.

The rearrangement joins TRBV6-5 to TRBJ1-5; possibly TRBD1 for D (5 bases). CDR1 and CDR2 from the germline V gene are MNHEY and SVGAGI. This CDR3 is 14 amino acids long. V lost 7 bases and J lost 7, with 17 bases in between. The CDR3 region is CASTGLQMPQPQHF. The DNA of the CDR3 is TGTGCCAGCACAGGGTTACAGATGCCCCAGCCCCAGCATTTT.

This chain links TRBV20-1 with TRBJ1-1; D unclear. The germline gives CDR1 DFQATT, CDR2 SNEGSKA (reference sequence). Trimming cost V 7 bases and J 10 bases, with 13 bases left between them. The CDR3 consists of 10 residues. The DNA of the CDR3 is TGCAGTGTCGGAGGGCGCGGAGCTTTCTTT. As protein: CSVGGRGAFF.

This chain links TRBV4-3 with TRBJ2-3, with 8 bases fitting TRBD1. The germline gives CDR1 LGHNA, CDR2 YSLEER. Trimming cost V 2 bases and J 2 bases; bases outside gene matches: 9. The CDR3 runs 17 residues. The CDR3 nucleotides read TGCGCCAGCAGCCAAAATTTGGCAGGGGGCCTCACAGATACGCAGTATTTT. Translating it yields CASSQNLAGGLTDTQYF.

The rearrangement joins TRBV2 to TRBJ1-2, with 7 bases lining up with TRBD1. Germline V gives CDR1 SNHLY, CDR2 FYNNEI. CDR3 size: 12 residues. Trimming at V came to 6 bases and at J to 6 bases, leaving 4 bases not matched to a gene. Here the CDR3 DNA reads TGTGCCAGCAGAAGACAGGGTGATGGCTACACCTTC. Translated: CASRRQGDGYTF.

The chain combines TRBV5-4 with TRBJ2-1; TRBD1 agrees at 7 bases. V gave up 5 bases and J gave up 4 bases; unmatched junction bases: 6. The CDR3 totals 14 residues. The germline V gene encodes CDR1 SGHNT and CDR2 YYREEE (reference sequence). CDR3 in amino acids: CASRPGQSYNEQFF. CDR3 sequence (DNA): TGTGCCAGCAGACCGGGACAGTCATACAATGAGCAGTTCTTC.

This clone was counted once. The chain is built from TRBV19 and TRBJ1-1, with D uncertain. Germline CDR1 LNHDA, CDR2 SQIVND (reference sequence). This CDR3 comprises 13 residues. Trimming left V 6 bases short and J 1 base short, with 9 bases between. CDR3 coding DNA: TGTGCCAGTAGCCTCACAGAGAACACTGAAGCTTTCTTT. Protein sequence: CASSLTENTEAFF.